The 25 T cell receptor beta chains reported below all come from one sample, sequenced in a study of blood T cell repertoires in COVID-19. Sequencing was performed with immunoSEQ multiplex PCR; in TCRdb, only in-frame clones are kept and a portion is missing. This sample yields roughly 22,000 clones, of which 75% to 85% are seen a single time; 2% to 2.5% belongs to the top ten. The sample comprised peripheral blood. The receptors here all came from a woman between 70 and 85 years old with COVID-19, enrolled during active disease.

The V call is TRBV12-3 or TRBV12-4, the J call TRBJ1-4; D gene uncertain. This CDR3 comprises 13 residues. V was cut by 3 bases and J by 8 bases, with 10 bases left in between. The CDR3 nucleotides are TGTGCCAGCAGTTTCGGAACTAGCGAAAAACTGTTTTTT. Translated, it gives CASSFGTSEKLFF.

V and J are TRBV28 and TRBJ1-3, with 8 bases aligning to TRBD1. The germline V gene has CDR1 MDHEN and CDR2 SYDVKM. CDR3 length equals 13 residues. The J segment lost 2 bases and the V segment lost 10 bases, leaving 4 bases of the junction unmatched. The CDR3 nucleotides read TGTGCCACCCAGGGGGCTGCTGGAAACACCATATATTTT. It translates to CATQGAAGNTIYF.

This rearrangement joins TRBV5-6 to TRBJ1-1, with no clear D. V was cut by 2 bases and J by 1 base, with 6 bases left in between. The length of the CDR3 is 13 residues. Germline CDR1 and CDR2: SGHDT and YYEEEE. The CDR3 DNA reads TGTGCCAGCAGCTTTTCTAGGAACACTGAAGCTTTCTTT. Translation gives CASSFSRNTEAFF.

CDR3 nucleotide sequence: TGTGCCAGCAGGGGAACGACAGGGGCGCAGGAGACCCAGTACTTC. Translating it yields CASRGTTGAQETQYF. This chain joins TRBV6-5 and TRBJ2-5; 8 nucleotides align to TRBD1. V was pared by 6 bases and J by 5 bases, with 11 bases of the junction left unmatched. In germline, CDR1 is MNHEY, CDR2 SVGAGI. This CDR3 spans 15 amino acids.

The V and J genes are TRBV7-9 and TRBJ2-7; 7 positions agree with TRBD2. The CDR3 is 12 residues long. From germline, CDR1 is SEHNR and CDR2 FQNEAQ (reference sequence). V shed 5 bases and J 3 bases; nucleotides not matched to a gene: 1. The CDR3 sequence is CASSPSGYEQYV. The CDR3 coding sequence is TGTGCCAGCAGCCCTAGCGGCTACGAGCAGTACGTC.

CDR3 amino acids: CASSPVGQNTNYGYTF. In nucleotides, the CDR3 is TGCGCCAGCAGCCCTGTAGGACAGAATACTAACTATGGCTACACCTTC. The genes are TRBV4-3 and TRBJ1-2; possible D gene TRBD1, 6 bases. This CDR3 has 16 amino acids. Trimming left V 4 bases short and J 0 bases short, with 15 bases between. The germline V gene has CDR1 LGHNA and CDR2 YSLEER.

This chain joins TRBV6-6 and TRBJ1-2, with a weak D call TRBD1 (6 bases). V dropped 5 bases and J dropped 6 bases, with 22 bases sitting between them. CDR3 size: 16 residues. Germline-derived CDR1 and CDR2 are MNHNY and SVGAGI (reference sequence). The CDR3 coding sequence is TGTGCCAGCAGTCGAGACTCTCAGGGGCGAGTGGATGGCTACACCTTC. Its protein is CASSRDSQGRVDGYTF.

V usage is TRBV19 and J usage is TRBJ2-3; no clear D. CDR1 is LNHDA and CDR2 is SQIVND in the germline V gene (reference sequence). The CDR3 runs to 14 residues. Trimming shortened V by 3 bases and J by 4 bases, and 11 bases separated the two germline ends. CDR3 in amino acids: CASSIPRLADTQYF. CDR3 sequence (DNA): TGTGCCAGTAGTATCCCCAGGCTGGCAGATACGCAGTATTTT.

This rearrangement joins TRBV4-1 to TRBJ1-5, with D perhaps TRBD1 (5 bases). Germline V gene data show CDR1 as MGHRA and CDR2 as YSYEKL. CDR3 length equals 15 residues. V was cut by 0 bases and J by 4 bases, with 10 bases left in between. Written as DNA, the CDR3 is TGCGCCAGCAGCCAAGAATTCAGGGTGAATCAGCCCCAGCATTTT. Protein: CASSQEFRVNQPQHF.

The chain recombines TRBV10-1 with TRBJ2-7, with a tentative D call TRBD2 (5 bases). Trimming took off 8 bases at V and 3 bases at J, with 17 bases between the two ends. Germline CDR1 and CDR2: WNHNN and SYGVQD (reference sequence). This CDR3 region has 14 residues. CDR3: CASRLDRGLYEQYV. The CDR3 coding sequence is TGCGCCAGCCGACTCGATCGAGGACTCTACGAGCAGTACGTC.

The chain links TRBV7-6 to TRBJ1-6; 10 nucleotides align to TRBD1. Germline CDR1 and CDR2: SGHVS and FNYEAQ. Trimming removed 2 bases from V and 10 bases from J; junction bases left unmatched: 5. The CDR3 runs to 15 residues. CDR3 protein: CASSLMDRGESPLHF. The CDR3 DNA reads TGTGCCAGCAGCTTAATGGACAGGGGGGAGTCACCCCTCCACTTT.

V gene TRBV7-8 combines with J gene TRBJ1-2; D is unresolved. CDR1 SGHVS and CDR2 FQNEAQ come from the germline V gene. The CDR3 sequence is 12 residues long. The germline V and J ends were trimmed by 5 bases and 13 bases, with 17 bases remaining between them. The CDR3 nucleotides are TGTGCCAGCAGCCCTCGAATGGAGTTTAGCACCTTC. It yields the protein CASSPRMEFSTF.

This chain connects TRBV9 to TRBJ1-3; D is unresolved. Per germline, CDR1 SGDLS and CDR2 YYNGEE. V was cut by 0 bases and J by 0 bases, with 13 bases left in between. The length of the CDR3 is 17 residues. CDR3 bases: TGTGCCAGCAGCGTAGGTGAGGCCCTTCACTCTGGAAACACCATATATTTT. Its translation is CASSVGEALHSGNTIYF.

This clone was detected once. The chain employs TRBV23-1 and TRBJ2-7, with D unclear. TRBV23-1 is labeled an ORF, and its function is uncertain. V shed 0 bases and J shed 3 bases, with 18 bases lying between them. CDR3 length: 17 residues. As DNA, the CDR3 is TGCGCCAGCAGTCAATCGCCCTCAGACGAGGAGAGCTACGAGCAGTACTTC. Protein sequence: CASSQSPSDEESYEQYF.

The genes are TRBV13 and TRBJ1-1; 8 bases line up with TRBD1. V shed 0 bases, J shed 4 bases, and the junction held 1 base outside the gene matches. Germline V gene sequence: CDR1 PRHDT, CDR2 FYEKMQ (reference sequence). This CDR3 contains 14 residues. Here the CDR3 reads CASSLGTGATEAFF. In DNA form, the CDR3 reads TGTGCCAGCAGCTTAGGGACAGGGGCCACTGAAGCTTTCTTT.

The chain has TRBV29-1 and TRBJ2-3; TRBD2 aligns across 11 bases. The germline gives CDR1 SQVTM, CDR2 ANQGSEA. This CDR3 comprises 17 residues. V trimming: 7 bases; J trimming: 4 bases; junction bases outside the gene matches: 16. DNA of the CDR3: TGCAGCGCCAAAGGGACTAGCGGCTCCCTCCCATCAGATACGCAGTATTTT. This codes for CSAKGTSGSLPSDTQYF.

The gene calls are TRBV6-2 or TRBV6-3 and TRBJ2-5; D is undetermined. V was cut by 5 bases and J by 1 base, with 11 bases left in between. There are 14 residues in the CDR3. Germline V gene lookup returns CDR1 MNHEY and CDR2 SVGEGT. CDR3 coding DNA: TGTGCCAGCAGTCGCTACTCGCCCCAAGAGACCCAGTACTTC. This codes for CASSRYSPQETQYF.

The rearrangement uses TRBV15 and TRBJ1-5; TRBD1 agrees at 9 bases. Looked up from germline, CDR1 is LNHNV and CDR2 is YYDKDF (reference sequence). The CDR3 consists of 15 residues. The J segment lost 4 bases and the V segment lost 4 bases, leaving 5 bases of the junction unmatched. The CDR3 loop is CATSTTGGGNQPQHF. The CDR3 DNA sequence: TGTGCCACCAGCACCACAGGGGGCGGAAATCAGCCCCAGCATTTT.

CDR3 coding DNA: TGTGCCAGCAGCACAACGGGTGAAGCTTTCTTT. As protein: CASSTTGEAFF. The V gene is TRBV12-3 or TRBV12-4, the J gene TRBJ1-1; D is ambiguous. The CDR3 length is 11 residues. Trimming pared 6 bases from V and 7 bases from J, leaving 9 bases between.

The chain recombines TRBV6-5 with TRBJ2-6; 7 bases fit TRBD1. Per the germline V gene, CDR1 is MNHEY and CDR2 is SVGAGI. The CDR3 runs to 15 residues. J was trimmed by 0 bases and V by 5 bases; bases with no gene match: 1. The DNA for the CDR3 is TGTGCCAGCAGTCACAGGGGCTCTGGGGCCAACGTCCTGACTTTC. The encoded protein is CASSHRGSGANVLTF.

The rearrangement links TRBV5-5 to TRBJ1-3, with 7 bases identical to TRBD1. The J segment lost 0 bases and the V segment lost 4 bases, leaving 10 bases of the junction unmatched. In germline, CDR1 is SGHKS, CDR2 YYEKEE (reference sequence). The CDR3 spans 17 residues. In DNA, the CDR3 is TGTGCCAGCAGCCCCCGGGACAGCTCGACCTCTGGAAACACCATATATTTT. This encodes CASSPRDSSTSGNTIYF.

The count of this clone is one. The rearrangement uses TRBV2 and TRBJ2-1; TRBD1 might be the D (6 bases). Trimming left V 6 bases short and J 6 bases short, with 18 bases between. The CDR3 loop spans 15 amino acids. Germline assignment: CDR1 SNHLY and CDR2 FYNNEI. The CDR3 reads CASSWTKGVFNEQFF. The CDR3 DNA sequence: TGTGCCAGCAGCTGGACGAAGGGGGTTTTCAATGAGCAGTTCTTC.

The rearrangement uses TRBV27 and TRBJ2-7; weak D call: TRBD2 (5 bases). The CDR3 is 13 amino acids. The germline CDR1 and CDR2 sequences are MNHEY and SMNVEV (reference sequence). The germline V and J ends were trimmed by 2 bases and 4 bases, with 9 bases remaining between them. CDR3 bases: TGTGCCAGCAGTTTAGCTAGAGGGTACGAGCAGTACGTC. Protein product: CASSLARGYEQYV.

This rearrangement joins TRBV4-2 to TRBJ1-1, with TRBD1 as a possible D gene (6 bases). Germline CDR1 LGHNA, CDR2 YNFKEQ. CDR3 length: 16 amino acids. V was clipped by 4 bases and J by 4 bases, with 19 bases between them. CDR3 sequence: CASSRSQVQGPTEAFF. DNA for the CDR3: TGTGCCAGCAGCCGAAGTCAGGTCCAGGGGCCCACTGAAGCTTTCTTT.

The V call is TRBV9, the J call TRBJ1-2; D remains unclear. Germline CDR1 SGDLS, CDR2 YYNGEE. This CDR3 has 12 amino acids. The V and J ends lost 3 bases and 8 bases respectively, with 11 bases between them. The chain's CDR3 is CASSGGGGGYTF. Written as DNA, the CDR3 is TGTGCCAGCAGCGGGGGAGGAGGCGGCTACACCTTC.